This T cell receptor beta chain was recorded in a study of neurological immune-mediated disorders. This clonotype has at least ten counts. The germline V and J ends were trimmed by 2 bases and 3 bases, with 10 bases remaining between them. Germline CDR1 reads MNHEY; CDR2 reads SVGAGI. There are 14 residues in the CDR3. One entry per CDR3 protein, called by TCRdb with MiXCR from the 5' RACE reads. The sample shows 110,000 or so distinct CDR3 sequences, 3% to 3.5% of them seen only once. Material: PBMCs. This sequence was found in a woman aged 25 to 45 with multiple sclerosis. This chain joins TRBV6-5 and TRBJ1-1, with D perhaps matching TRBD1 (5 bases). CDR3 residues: CASSYGTGDTEAFF. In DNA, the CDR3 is TGTGCCAGCAGTTACGGGACGGGTGACACTGAAGCTTTCTTT.